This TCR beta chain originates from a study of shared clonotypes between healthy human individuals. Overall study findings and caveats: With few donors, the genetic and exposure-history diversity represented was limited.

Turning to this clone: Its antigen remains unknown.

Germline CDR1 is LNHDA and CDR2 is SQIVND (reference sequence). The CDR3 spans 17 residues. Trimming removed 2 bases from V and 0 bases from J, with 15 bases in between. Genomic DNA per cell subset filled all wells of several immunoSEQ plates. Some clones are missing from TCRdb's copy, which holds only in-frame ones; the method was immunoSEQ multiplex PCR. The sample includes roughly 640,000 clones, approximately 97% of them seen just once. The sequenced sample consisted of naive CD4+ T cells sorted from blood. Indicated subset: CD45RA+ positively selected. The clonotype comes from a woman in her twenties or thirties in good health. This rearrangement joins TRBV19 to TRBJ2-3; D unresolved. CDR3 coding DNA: TGTGCCAGTAGTATAAATTTCATATCGTCTAGCACAGATACGCAGTATTTT. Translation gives CASSINFISSSTDTQYF. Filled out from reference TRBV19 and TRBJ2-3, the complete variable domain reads DGGITQSPKYLFRKEGQNVTLSCEQNLNHDAMYWYRQDPGQGLRLIYYSQIVNDFQKGDIAEGYSVSREKKESFPLTVTSAQKNPTAFYLCASSINFISSSTDTQYFGPGTRLTVL.